A selection of T cell receptor beta chains follows, all from one sample in a study of blood T cell repertoires in COVID-19. Some clones are missing from TCRdb's copy, which holds only in-frame ones; the method was immunoSEQ multiplex PCR. The table has about 210,000 clones, roughly 79% seen once; the top ten hold 8.5% to 10%. The sequencing sample was made of PBMCs or T cells enriched from blood (not recorded which). All receptors come from a woman in her fifties or sixties with acute COVID-19. Each CDR3 is given with its conserved first and last residue. The D gene is left open where the match is weak. Size tells how often a clone was seen (once, few, many) or the class of an expanded clone, and some rows leave it out.

d_gene | abundance | j_gene | v_gene | CDR3aa | CDR3nt
. | many | TRBJ2-2 | TRBV10-3 | CAISDRVNTGELFF | TGTGCCATCAGTGACAGGGTGAACACCGGGGAGCTGTTTTTT
TRBD2 | . | TRBJ2-7 | TRBV25-1 | CASSERGGSPEQYF | TGTGCCAGCAGTGAACGGGGGGGATCTCCCGAGCAGTACTTC
. | . | TRBJ2-1 | TRBV19 | CAPSPGLLICNEQFF | TGTGCCCCTTCCCCGGGACTGCTTATTTGCAATGAGCAGTTCTTC
. | . | TRBJ2-1 | TRBV24-1 | CATSDFVGDRFSYNEQFF | TGTGCCACCAGTGATTTCGTGGGAGACAGGTTTTCCTACAATGAGCAGTTCTTC
. | . | TRBJ1-4 | TRBV10-1 | CASSDSERRGEKLFF | TGCGCCAGCAGTGATTCGGAGAGGAGGGGCGAAAAACTGTTTTTT
. | . | TRBJ2-5 | TRBV11-2 | CASRGGASLETQYF | TGTGCCAGCAGAGGGGGGGCTAGCCTGGAGACCCAGTACTTC
. | . | TRBJ2-1 | TRBV10-3 | CAISEKTASYNEQFF | TGTGCCATCAGTGAGAAGACAGCCTCCTACAATGAGCAGTTCTTC
. | once | TRBJ2-7 | TRBV4-2 | CASSQGSGPYEQYF | TGTGCCAGCAGCCAAGGATCAGGGCCATACGAGCAGTACTTC
. | . | TRBJ2-6 | TRBV18 | CASSPGPGANSGANVLTF | TGTGCCAGCTCACCAGGTCCAGGGGCGAACTCTGGGGCCAACGTCCTGACTTTC
. | . | TRBJ2-5 | TRBV18 | CASSPIVAVEETQYF | TGTGCCAGCTCACCAATCGTGGCGGTGGAAGAGACCCAGTACTTC
. | . | TRBJ2-7 | TRBV7-3 | CASSLGSGSYEQYF | TGTGCCAGCAGCTTGGGCAGCGGCTCCTACGAGCAGTACTTC
. | . | TRBJ1-3 | TRBV29-1 | CSASWWDFSGNTIYF | TGCAGCGCTAGCTGGTGGGACTTCTCTGGAAACACCATATATTTT
. | . | TRBJ1-5 | TRBV1 | CTSSQDRPGASNQPQHF | TGCACCAGCAGCCAAGATCGACCAGGGGCTAGCAATCAGCCCCAGCATTTT
TRBD1 | . | TRBJ1-4 | TRBV2 | CASSEDRREKLFF | TGTGCCAGCAGCGAGGACAGGAGGGAAAAACTGTTTTTT
. | . | TRBJ1-2 | TRBV11-3 | CASSGGGRYGYTF | TGTGCCAGCAGCGGGGGGGGCCGCTATGGCTACACCTTC
. | . | TRBJ1-1 | TRBV5-4 | CASSLEGVRNTEAFF | TGTGCCAGCAGCTTGGAAGGGGTCCGGAACACTGAAGCTTTCTTT
. | . | TRBJ2-5 | TRBV10-3 | CAISNRYQETQYF | TGTGCCATCAGCAACAGGTACCAAGAGACCCAGTACTTC
. | . | TRBJ1-5 | TRBV9 | CASTVPGVDNQPQHF | TGTGCCAGCACCGTGCCAGGGGTGGACAATCAGCCCCAGCATTTT
TRBD1 | . | TRBJ2-7 | TRBV6-2/TRBV6-3 | CASSSPDRGPYEQYF | TGTGCCAGCAGCTCTCCGGACAGGGGACCCTACGAGCAGTACTTC
TRBD1 | few | TRBJ1-5 | TRBV5-6 | CASSSQGAHQPQHF | TGTGCCAGCAGCTCTCAGGGGGCGCATCAGCCCCAGCATTTT
TRBD1 | . | TRBJ1-5 | TRBV6-6 | CASSTRQGRVNQPQHF | TGTGCCAGCAGTACCCGACAGGGACGGGTAAATCAGCCCCAGCATTTT
. | once | TRBJ2-7 | TRBV2 | CASRPDTYEQYF | TGTGCCAGCAGACCTGACACGTACGAGCAGTACTTC
TRBD1 | . | TRBJ1-4 | TRBV30 | CTGATNEKLFF | TGTACAGGGGCAACTAATGAAAAACTGTTTTTT
TRBD1 | once | TRBJ1-5 | TRBV3-1/TRBV3-2 | CASSQDQGAPKPQHF | TGTGCCAGCAGCCAAGATCAGGGGGCACCCAAGCCCCAGCATTTT
TRBD1 | . | TRBJ1-4 | TRBV4-1 | CASSREGGQNEKLFF | TGCGCCAGCAGCCGTGAAGGGGGACAGAATGAAAAACTGTTTTTT
. | . | TRBJ1-1 | TRBV28 | CASSPRTEAFF | TGTGCCAGCAGTCCGCGAACCGAAGCTTTCTTT
TRBD2 | . | TRBJ2-3 | TRBV9 | CASSEGLADTDTQYF | TGTGCCAGCAGCGAGGGACTAGCGGACACAGATACGCAGTATTTT
TRBD2 | . | TRBJ2-7 | TRBV14 | CASSQDLGRRQEYYEQYF | TGTGCCAGCAGCCAAGATCTCGGGAGGAGGCAGGAATACTACGAGCAGTACTTC
. | . | TRBJ1-3 | TRBV10-2 | CASSEQGSSGNTIYF | TGCGCCAGCAGTGAGCAGGGCTCCTCTGGAAACACCATATATTTT
TRBD2 | . | TRBJ2-5 | TRBV28 | CASVRREQETQYF | TGTGCCAGCGTTCGGCGGGAGCAAGAGACCCAGTACTTC
. | . | TRBJ1-2 | TRBV5-1 | CASSLTPRGPNYGYTF | TGCGCCAGCAGCTTGACCCCCAGGGGCCCCAACTATGGCTACACCTTC
. | . | TRBJ2-2 | TRBV9 | CASSVGGSSTTGELFF | TGTGCCAGCAGCGTAGGAGGGTCTAGTACCACCGGGGAGCTGTTTTTT
TRBD2 | . | TRBJ2-7 | TRBV10-2 | CASSSGGASYEQYF | TGCGCCAGCAGTTCCGGGGGGGCCTCCTACGAGCAGTACTTC
TRBD2 | once | TRBJ2-5 | TRBV5-1 | CASSPGTSWQTQYF | TGCGCCAGCAGCCCAGGGACTAGCTGGCAGACCCAGTACTTC
TRBD1 | . | TRBJ2-7 | TRBV5-1 | CASSLGTGNGYEQYF | TGCGCCAGCAGCTTGGGGACAGGAAACGGGTACGAGCAGTACTTC
. | . | TRBJ2-6 | TRBV28 | CASSIPPSSGANVLTF | TGTGCCAGCAGTATTCCCCCCAGCTCTGGGGCCAACGTCCTGACTTTC
TRBD1 | . | TRBJ1-2 | TRBV4-1 | CASSSAGQQLLGYTF | TGCGCCAGCAGCTCCGCGGGACAGCAGCTATTGGGCTACACCTTC
TRBD1 | . | TRBJ2-1 | TRBV28 | CASSTTGTGGYNEQFF | TGTGCCAGCAGTACGACCGGGACAGGGGGCTACAATGAGCAGTTCTTC
TRBD2 | . | TRBJ2-5 | TRBV11-2 | CASSSGLAGETQYF | TGTGCCAGCAGCTCGGGACTAGCGGGAGAGACCCAGTACTTC
. | . | TRBJ1-5 | TRBV7-9 | CASSLQGSNQPQHF | TGTGCCAGCAGCCTACAGGGCAGCAATCAGCCCCAGCATTTT
TRBD1 | . | TRBJ1-4 | TRBV5-1 | CASSRTGARNEKLFF | TGCGCCAGCAGCCGGACAGGAGCCCGTAATGAAAAACTGTTTTTT
. | . | TRBJ2-1 | TRBV5-5 | CASSFSRGTEQFF | TGTGCCAGCAGCTTTTCCCGAGGTACTGAGCAGTTCTTC
TRBD2 | . | TRBJ2-5 | TRBV10-3 | CAISEKGLDQETQYF | TGTGCCATCAGTGAGAAAGGACTAGACCAAGAGACCCAGTACTTC
. | . | TRBJ1-2 | TRBV18 | CASSPQFTGGVEGYTF | TGTGCCAGCTCACCACAGTTTACCGGGGGGGTTGAAGGCTACACCTTC
. | . | TRBJ2-1 | TRBV30 | CAWREGSYNEQFF | TGTGCCTGGAGAGAGGGCTCCTACAATGAGCAGTTCTTC
. | few | TRBJ2-7 | TRBV12-3/TRBV12-4 | CASSFGGLYEQYF | TGTGCCAGCAGTTTTGGGGGACTCTACGAGCAGTACTTC
TRBD1 | many | TRBJ2-7 | TRBV29-1 | CSVTGTGSYEQYF | TGCAGCGTGACCGGGACAGGGAGCTACGAGCAGTACTTC
TRBD2 | . | TRBJ2-7 | TRBV12-3/TRBV12-4 | CASRAGGRYEQYF | TGTGCCAGCAGAGCGGGGGGGAGATACGAGCAGTACTTC
TRBD2 | once | TRBJ2-5 | TRBV7-2 | CASSALSTSGRSETQYF | TGTGCCAGCAGCGCGTTATCGACTAGCGGGAGATCAGAGACCCAGTACTTC